A selection of T cell receptor beta chains follows, all from one sample in a study of shared clonotypes between healthy human individuals. Some clones are missing from TCRdb's copy, which holds only in-frame ones; the method was immunoSEQ multiplex PCR. The table shows millions of clones, with just over 90% occurring only once. The sequenced material came from naive CD4+ T cells sorted from blood. The receptors come from a man between 18 and 35 years old in good health. The CDR3 runs from the conserved cysteine through the conserved F or W. A D gene is named only where the DNA matches it firmly. Clone size is not always given. Where it is, it says once, few, many or a class for expanded clones.

J gene: TRBJ2-2; V gene: TRBV9; clone size: .; D gene: TRBD1; CDR3 DNA: TGTGCCAGCAGCGGGGGACAGGGACCTTCGAACACCGGGGAGCTGTTTTTT; CDR3 protein: CASSGGQGPSNTGELFF
J gene: TRBJ2-5; V gene: TRBV9; clone size: .; D gene: .; CDR3 DNA: TGTGCCAGCAGCGTCGGCAGCGGACAAGAGACCCAGTACTTC; CDR3 protein: CASSVGSGQETQYF
J gene: TRBJ2-3; V gene: TRBV2; clone size: .; D gene: TRBD2; CDR3 DNA: TGTGCCAGCAGGGATGGCCTAGCGGGAGGGCGCACAGATACGCAGTATTTT; CDR3 protein: CASRDGLAGGRTDTQYF
J gene: TRBJ2-3; V gene: TRBV7-2; clone size: .; D gene: TRBD2; CDR3 DNA: TGTGCCAGCAGCTTCGGGACTAGCGGGAGGGTGGCAGATACGCAGTATTTT; CDR3 protein: CASSFGTSGRVADTQYF
J gene: TRBJ1-1; V gene: TRBV10-3; clone size: .; D gene: TRBD1; CDR3 DNA: TGTGCCATCAGGGACAGGGGGCTTATGACTGAAGCTTTCTTT; CDR3 protein: CAIRDRGLMTEAFF
J gene: TRBJ2-3; V gene: TRBV5-1; clone size: .; D gene: TRBD1; CDR3 DNA: TGCGCCAGCCAGACAGGGGGCACAGATACGCAGTATTTT; CDR3 protein: CASQTGGTDTQYF
J gene: TRBJ2-1; V gene: TRBV5-1; clone size: .; D gene: TRBD2; CDR3 DNA: TGCGCCAGCAGATTTCGGGAGCGGGGTAACAATGAGCAGTTCTTC; CDR3 protein: CASRFRERGNNEQFF
J gene: TRBJ1-1; V gene: TRBV7-9; clone size: .; D gene: .; CDR3 DNA: TGTGCCAGCACGGTGGACGGGGCGTTCACTGAAGCTTTCTTT; CDR3 protein: CASTVDGAFTEAFF
J gene: TRBJ1-1; V gene: TRBV7-2; clone size: .; D gene: .; CDR3 DNA: TGTGCCAGCAGCCCCCCGAATTCGGGGAACACTGAAGCTTTCTTT; CDR3 protein: CASSPPNSGNTEAFF
J gene: TRBJ2-7; V gene: TRBV5-1; clone size: .; D gene: .; CDR3 DNA: TGCGCCAGCAGCTTGCGTGGTTCCTTCTACGAGCAGTACTTC; CDR3 protein: CASSLRGSFYEQYF
J gene: TRBJ2-5; V gene: TRBV11-3; clone size: .; D gene: TRBD1; CDR3 DNA: TGTGCCAGCAGCTTAGGGGACAGGGGCCAAGAGACCCAGTACTTC; CDR3 protein: CASSLGDRGQETQYF
J gene: TRBJ1-6; V gene: TRBV5-6; clone size: .; D gene: TRBD1; CDR3 DNA: TGTGCCAGCAGCCGGGACAGGGGGCGAAATAATTCACCCCTCCACTTT; CDR3 protein: CASSRDRGRNNSPLHF
J gene: TRBJ1-6; V gene: TRBV28; clone size: .; D gene: .; CDR3 DNA: TGTGCCAGCAGTCCCGGGACAACTAATTCACCCCTCCACTTT; CDR3 protein: CASSPGTTNSPLHF
J gene: TRBJ2-3; V gene: TRBV5-8; clone size: once; D gene: .; CDR3 DNA: TGTGCCAGCAGCTTGGTACAGGGGGGGCGCACGGATACGCAGTATTTT; CDR3 protein: CASSLVQGGRTDTQYF
J gene: TRBJ2-5; V gene: TRBV28; clone size: .; D gene: .; CDR3 DNA: TGTGCCAGCAGTTCGGCAGACCCCGTACAAGAGACCCAGTACTTC; CDR3 protein: CASSSADPVQETQYF
J gene: TRBJ2-1; V gene: TRBV6-1; clone size: .; D gene: .; CDR3 DNA: TGTGCCAGCATTCAAGCGGAAATATACAATGAGCAGTTCTTC; CDR3 protein: CASIQAEIYNEQFF
J gene: TRBJ2-7; V gene: TRBV5-4; clone size: .; D gene: .; CDR3 DNA: TGTGCCACGAAACCGACCGCACATGACTACGAGCAGTACTTC; CDR3 protein: CATKPTAHDYEQYF
J gene: TRBJ2-3; V gene: TRBV20-1; clone size: .; D gene: .; CDR3 DNA: TGCAGTGCTCTATACACAGATACGCAGTATTTT; CDR3 protein: CSALYTDTQYF
J gene: TRBJ2-7; V gene: TRBV7-2; clone size: .; D gene: .; CDR3 DNA: TGTGCCAGCAGCTTAAACGCGGGGCCCGTCTACGAGCAGTACTTC; CDR3 protein: CASSLNAGPVYEQYF
J gene: TRBJ2-7; V gene: TRBV6-1; clone size: .; D gene: TRBD1; CDR3 DNA: TGTGCCACCCGGACAGGGAAGGGCTACGAGCAGTACTTC; CDR3 protein: CATRTGKGYEQYF
J gene: TRBJ1-1; V gene: TRBV6-6; clone size: .; D gene: .; CDR3 DNA: TGTGCCAGCAGCCGCAGGGAGGCGAACACTGAAGCTTTCTTT; CDR3 protein: CASSRREANTEAFF
J gene: TRBJ1-1; V gene: TRBV9; clone size: .; D gene: TRBD1; CDR3 DNA: TGTGCCAGCAGCGTATTATCGACAGGGGTCACTGAAGCTTTCTTT; CDR3 protein: CASSVLSTGVTEAFF
J gene: TRBJ1-2; V gene: TRBV19; clone size: .; D gene: TRBD1; CDR3 DNA: TGTGCCAGTAGTTCCTCGGACAGGGCACTTGGCTACACCTTC; CDR3 protein: CASSSSDRALGYTF
J gene: TRBJ2-7; V gene: TRBV6-1; clone size: .; D gene: .; CDR3 DNA: TGTGCCAGCAGTGAAGTTGTGGTTCACTACGAGCAGTACTTC; CDR3 protein: CASSEVVVHYEQYF
J gene: TRBJ2-3; V gene: TRBV6-1; clone size: .; D gene: .; CDR3 DNA: TGTGCCAGCAGTGAAGGGGGCGTAGCAGATACGCAGTATTTT; CDR3 protein: CASSEGGVADTQYF
J gene: TRBJ1-1; V gene: TRBV29-1; clone size: .; D gene: .; CDR3 DNA: TGCAGCGTTGAACGAGGGACGAGCGCAGCTTTCTTT; CDR3 protein: CSVERGTSAAFF
J gene: TRBJ2-2; V gene: TRBV12-5; clone size: .; D gene: TRBD2; CDR3 DNA: TGTGCTAGTGGTTTCGGGGGGGACACCGGGGAGCTGTTTTTT; CDR3 protein: CASGFGGDTGELFF
J gene: TRBJ2-1; V gene: TRBV5-1; clone size: .; D gene: .; CDR3 DNA: TGCGCCAGCAGCTTATTTGGGCTCTCCTACAATGAGCAGTTCTTC; CDR3 protein: CASSLFGLSYNEQFF
J gene: TRBJ2-3; V gene: TRBV10-3; clone size: .; D gene: .; CDR3 DNA: TGTGCCATCAGTGACCACTCCTTTACAGATACGCAGTATTTT; CDR3 protein: CAISDHSFTDTQYF
J gene: TRBJ2-7; V gene: TRBV2; clone size: .; D gene: TRBD2; CDR3 DNA: TGTGCCAGCATCGAGGGACGGGGGGGCTCCCACGAGCAGTACTTC; CDR3 protein: CASIEGRGGSHEQYF
J gene: TRBJ2-5; V gene: TRBV13; clone size: .; D gene: TRBD2; CDR3 DNA: TGTGCCAGCAGCCACGGACTAGCGGGGGGGCTGGAGACCCAGTACTTC; CDR3 protein: CASSHGLAGGLETQYF
J gene: TRBJ1-1; V gene: TRBV6-1; clone size: .; D gene: .; CDR3 DNA: TGTGCCAGCAGTGTAAGGCGGATGAACACTGAAGCTTTCTTT; CDR3 protein: CASSVRRMNTEAFF
J gene: TRBJ2-2; V gene: TRBV19; clone size: .; D gene: TRBD2; CDR3 DNA: TGTGCCAGTAGTATCCATAGCGGGACGGCGAACACCGGGGAGCTGTTTTTT; CDR3 protein: CASSIHSGTANTGELFF
J gene: TRBJ1-1; V gene: TRBV30; clone size: .; D gene: TRBD1; CDR3 DNA: TGTGCCTGGAGGGGACAGCCGAACACTGAAGCTTTCTTT; CDR3 protein: CAWRGQPNTEAFF
J gene: TRBJ2-7; V gene: TRBV5-1; clone size: once; D gene: TRBD1; CDR3 DNA: TGCGCCAGCAGCTTGGCCGGGACAGAAGCCTACGAGCAGTACTTC; CDR3 protein: CASSLAGTEAYEQYF
J gene: TRBJ2-7; V gene: TRBV25-1; clone size: .; D gene: .; CDR3 DNA: TGTGCCAGCAGTTTGAGGGGGGTTAACTCCTACGAGCAGTACTTC; CDR3 protein: CASSLRGVNSYEQYF
J gene: TRBJ2-7; V gene: TRBV11-2; clone size: .; D gene: TRBD2; CDR3 DNA: TGTGCCAGCAGCTCCCTCCCTAGCCTAGCGGCCCTGTACGAGCAGTACTTC; CDR3 protein: CASSSLPSLAALYEQYF
J gene: TRBJ1-2; V gene: TRBV11-2; clone size: .; D gene: .; CDR3 DNA: TGTGCCAGCAGCTTATCCCAGGGTACCGGCTACACCTTC; CDR3 protein: CASSLSQGTGYTF
J gene: TRBJ2-1; V gene: TRBV10-3; clone size: .; D gene: .; CDR3 DNA: TGTGCCATCAGGGGCGCCTCCGATGAGCAGTTCTTC; CDR3 protein: CAIRGASDEQFF
J gene: TRBJ1-4; V gene: TRBV30; clone size: .; D gene: .; CDR3 DNA: TGTGCCTGGAGTCCTCGGGGTGAAAAACTGTTTTTT; CDR3 protein: CAWSPRGEKLFF
J gene: TRBJ1-1; V gene: TRBV6-5; clone size: .; D gene: .; CDR3 DNA: TGTGCCAGCAGTTACCTTGGAGGGGACACTGAAGCTTTCTTT; CDR3 protein: CASSYLGGDTEAFF
J gene: TRBJ1-2; V gene: TRBV6-1; clone size: .; D gene: .; CDR3 DNA: TGTGCCAGCGTCCCCGTCGGCTATGGCTACACCTTC; CDR3 protein: CASVPVGYGYTF
J gene: TRBJ1-1; V gene: TRBV10-3; clone size: .; D gene: .; CDR3 DNA: TGTGCCATCAGAGGGGCCGGAATCTTCGGACAGACGCTGAACACTGAAGCTTTCTTT; CDR3 protein: CAIRGAGIFGQTLNTEAFF
J gene: TRBJ2-3; V gene: TRBV18; clone size: once; D gene: .; CDR3 DNA: TGTGCCAGCTCACCTACAGGGAGCACAGATACGCAGTATTTT; CDR3 protein: CASSPTGSTDTQYF
J gene: TRBJ2-3; V gene: TRBV5-5; clone size: .; D gene: .; CDR3 DNA: TGTGCCAGCAGCTTGGAAGTCCTAGGGGCGCAGTATTTT; CDR3 protein: CASSLEVLGAQYF